This T cell receptor beta chain was documented in a study of early T cells in non-severe SARS-CoV-2 infection. Regarding the study as a whole: Comparison of clonotypes with VDJdb favored anti-spike CD8 responses while missing private and CD4 specificities.

Per the germline V gene, CDR1 is SQVTM and CDR2 is ANQGSEA. The CDR3 is 11 residues long. V was trimmed by 6 bases and J by 6 bases, leaving 11 bases between them. As part of library construction, unique molecular identifiers were attached to individual cDNA molecules. TCRdb used MiXCR to reprocess the 5' RACE reads, holding one entry per CDR3 protein. The sample carries 90,000 to 120,000 distinct CDR3 sequences, around 10% recorded once. Details on this clonotype: Antigen specificity is unknown.

The specimen was whole blood. This rearrangement joins TRBV29-1 to TRBJ1-1; possible D gene TRBD1, 5 bases. This clonotype was sampled from an adult who was a healthcare worker with PCR-confirmed SARS-CoV-2 infection or an uninfected control (not recorded which). The CDR3 loop is CSVGLGAEAFF. CDR3 nucleotide sequence: TGCAGCGTGGGGCTGGGGGCTGAAGCTTTCTTT.